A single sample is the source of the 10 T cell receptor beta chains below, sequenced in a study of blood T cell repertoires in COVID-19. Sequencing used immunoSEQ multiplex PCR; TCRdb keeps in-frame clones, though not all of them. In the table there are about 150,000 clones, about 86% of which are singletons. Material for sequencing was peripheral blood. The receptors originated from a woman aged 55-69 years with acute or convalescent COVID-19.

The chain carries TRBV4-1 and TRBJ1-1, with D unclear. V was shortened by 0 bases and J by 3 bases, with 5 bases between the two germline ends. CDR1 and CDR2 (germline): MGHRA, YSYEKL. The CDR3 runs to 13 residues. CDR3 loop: CASSQDHYTEAFF. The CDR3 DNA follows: TGCGCCAGCAGCCAAGATCACTACACTGAAGCTTTCTTT.

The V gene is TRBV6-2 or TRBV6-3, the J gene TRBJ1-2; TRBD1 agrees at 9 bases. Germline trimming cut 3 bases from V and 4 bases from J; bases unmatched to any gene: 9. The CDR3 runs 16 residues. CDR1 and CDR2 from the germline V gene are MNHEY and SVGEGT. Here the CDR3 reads CASSYNRDRVTYGYTF. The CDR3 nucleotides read TGTGCCAGCAGTTATAATCGGGACAGGGTGACCTATGGCTACACCTTC.

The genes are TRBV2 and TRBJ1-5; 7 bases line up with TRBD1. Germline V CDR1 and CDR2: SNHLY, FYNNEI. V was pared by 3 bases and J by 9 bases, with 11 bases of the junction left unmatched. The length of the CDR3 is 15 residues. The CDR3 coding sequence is TGTGCCAGCAGTGAGACAGGGACAGCAGGGATGCCCCAGCATTTT. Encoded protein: CASSETGTAGMPQHF.

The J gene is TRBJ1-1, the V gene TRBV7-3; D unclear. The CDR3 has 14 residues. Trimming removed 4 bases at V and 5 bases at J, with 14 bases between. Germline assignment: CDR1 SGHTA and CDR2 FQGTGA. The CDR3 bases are TGTGCCAGCAGCTCGTCCGGGGAGGAGACTGAAGCTTTCTTT. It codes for CASSSSGEETEAFF.

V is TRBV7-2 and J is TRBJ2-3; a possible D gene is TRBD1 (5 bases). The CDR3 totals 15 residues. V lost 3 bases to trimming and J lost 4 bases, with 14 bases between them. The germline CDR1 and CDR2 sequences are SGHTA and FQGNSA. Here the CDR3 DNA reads TGTGCCAGCAGCTTTGCAGGGTTAGGTGCAGATACGCAGTATTTT. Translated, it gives CASSFAGLGADTQYF.

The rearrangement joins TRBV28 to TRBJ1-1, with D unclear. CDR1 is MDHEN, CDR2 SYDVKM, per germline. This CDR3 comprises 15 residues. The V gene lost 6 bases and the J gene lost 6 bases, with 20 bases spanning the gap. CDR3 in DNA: TGTGCCAGCAGACCAAACGAGGGTCGGAGGTCTGAAGCTTTCTTT. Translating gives CASRPNEGRRSEAFF.

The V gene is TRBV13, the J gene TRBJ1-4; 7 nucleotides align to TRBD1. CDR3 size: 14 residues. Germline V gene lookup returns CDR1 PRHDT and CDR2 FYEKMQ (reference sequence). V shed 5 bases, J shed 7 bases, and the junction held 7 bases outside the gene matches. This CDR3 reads CASSLRGQGEKLFF. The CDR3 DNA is TGTGCCAGCAGCCTAAGGGGGCAGGGTGAAAAACTGTTTTTT.

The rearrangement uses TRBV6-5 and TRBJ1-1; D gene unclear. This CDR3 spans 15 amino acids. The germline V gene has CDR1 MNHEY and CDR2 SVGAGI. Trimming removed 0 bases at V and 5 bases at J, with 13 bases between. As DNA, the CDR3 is TGTGCCAGCAGTTACTCCTTCCTTGGCGGGACTGAAGCTTTCTTT. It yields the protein CASSYSFLGGTEAFF.

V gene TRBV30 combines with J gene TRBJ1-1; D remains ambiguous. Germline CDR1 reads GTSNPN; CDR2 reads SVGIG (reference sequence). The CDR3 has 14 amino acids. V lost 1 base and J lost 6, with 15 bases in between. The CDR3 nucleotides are TGTGCCTGGAGTGCCCTCCGAGGGAAGGCTGAAGCTTTCTTT. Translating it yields CAWSALRGKAEAFF.

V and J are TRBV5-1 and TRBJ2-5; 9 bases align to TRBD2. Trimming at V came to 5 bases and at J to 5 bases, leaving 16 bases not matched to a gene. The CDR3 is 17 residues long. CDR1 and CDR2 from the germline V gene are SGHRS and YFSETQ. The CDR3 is CASSLDESSGVRETQYF. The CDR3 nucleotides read TGCGCCAGCAGTCTCGATGAATCTAGCGGGGTGAGGGAGACCCAGTACTTC.